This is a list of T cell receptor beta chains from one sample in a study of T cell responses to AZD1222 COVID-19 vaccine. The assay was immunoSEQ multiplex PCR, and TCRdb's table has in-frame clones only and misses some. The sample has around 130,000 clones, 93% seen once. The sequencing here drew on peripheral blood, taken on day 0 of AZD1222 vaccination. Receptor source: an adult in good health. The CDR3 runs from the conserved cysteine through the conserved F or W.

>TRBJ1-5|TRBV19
CASKDIRTATNQPQHF
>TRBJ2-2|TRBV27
CATRPANTGELFF
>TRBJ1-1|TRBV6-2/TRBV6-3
CASSSQLSTEAFF
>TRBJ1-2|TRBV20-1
CSAKGLYGYTF
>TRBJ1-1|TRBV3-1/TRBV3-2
CASSPSGTFSNAFF
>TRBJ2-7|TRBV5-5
CASSNHRDRYEQYF
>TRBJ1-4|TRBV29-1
CSVLTGGVREKLFF
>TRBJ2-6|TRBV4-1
CASSPRTGYLTGANVLTF
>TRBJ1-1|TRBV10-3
CAISRTGGDTEAFF
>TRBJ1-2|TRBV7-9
CASSLGTGGRDGYTF
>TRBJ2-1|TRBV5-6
CASSWDEGQSNEQFF
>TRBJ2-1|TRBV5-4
CASSLGDFYNEQFF
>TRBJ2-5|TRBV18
CASSPEEETQYF
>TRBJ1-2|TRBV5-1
CASSRPGTGSRGGYTF
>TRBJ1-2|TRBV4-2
CASSQESTEVDGYTF
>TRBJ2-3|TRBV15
CATSRATGLAVADTQYF
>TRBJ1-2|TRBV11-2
CASSFRDGYTF